A single sample is the source of the 20 T cell receptor beta chains below, sequenced in a study of blood T cell repertoires in COVID-19. TCRdb keeps only in-frame clones here, not all; method: immunoSEQ multiplex PCR. Of a few hundred thousand clones detected, more than 65% appear once; the ten largest clones hold more than 0.85%. The sample comprised peripheral blood. All receptors come from a human donor with acute or convalescent COVID-19. The donor label of this sample is uncertain.

This sequence joins TRBV7-2 and TRBJ2-1; 11 nucleotides line up with TRBD2. There are 16 residues in the CDR3. The ends lost 5 bases at V and 2 bases at J; junction bases unmatched: 5. Germline values: CDR1 SGHTA, CDR2 FQGNSA. CDR3 in amino acids: CASSRLSGGAYNEQFF. DNA for the CDR3: TGTGCCAGCAGCCGCCTTAGCGGGGGGGCCTACAATGAGCAGTTCTTC. The full variable domain, completed using reference TRBV7-2 and TRBJ2-1, is GAGVSQSPSNKVTEKGKDVELRCDPISGHTALYWYRQSLGQGLEFLIYFQGNSAPDKSGLPSDRFSAERTGGSVSTLTIQRTQQEDSAVYLCASSRLSGGAYNEQFFGPGTRLTVL.

The chain joins TRBV9 to TRBJ2-1, with 15 positions matching TRBD2. This CDR3 contains 16 residues. Per germline, CDR1 SGDLS and CDR2 YYNGEE. V was clipped by 3 bases and J by 7 bases; unmatched bases: 5. CDR3 sequence reads: CASSGTGTSGGNEQFF. The CDR3 DNA reads TGTGCCAGCAGCGGGACCGGGACTAGCGGGGGGAATGAGCAGTTCTTC.

This chain joins TRBV29-1 and TRBJ2-1; 7 bases line up with TRBD1. Germline CDR1 and CDR2: SQVTM and ANQGSEA. The CDR3 totals 14 residues. The junction had 11 bases not matched to a gene; V was cut back by 7 bases and J by 5 bases. CDR3 loop: CSAKTGIWNNEQFF. CDR3 DNA: TGCAGCGCCAAGACAGGGATCTGGAACAATGAGCAGTTCTTC.

The chain carries TRBV19 and TRBJ2-4, with a possible D match to TRBD1 (6 bases). The CDR3 is made up of 14 amino acids. V lost 10 bases to trimming and J lost 2 bases, with 15 bases between them. CDR1 is LNHDA and CDR2 is SQIVND in the germline V gene (reference sequence). The CDR3 bases are TGTGCCACCAACAGGGATGTAACCAAAAACATTCAGTACTTC. Translating it yields CATNRDVTKNIQYF.

V is TRBV2 and J is TRBJ2-7; 10 bases align to TRBD1. Per germline, CDR1 SNHLY and CDR2 FYNNEI. The CDR3 covers 14 residues. Trimming took 9 bases from V and 4 from J; bases not matched to a gene: 9. CDR3 residues: CARGGTGATYEQYF. CDR3 DNA: TGTGCCAGGGGCGGGACAGGGGCGACTTACGAGCAGTACTTC.

The V and J genes are TRBV29-1 and TRBJ2-3; D ambiguous. There are 15 residues in the CDR3. The germline V gene encodes CDR1 SQVTM and CDR2 ANQGSEA. V shed 2 bases and J shed 2 bases, with 14 bases lying between them. The CDR3 nucleotides are TGCAGCGTTGAATTTGTATACGAGGCCACAGATACGCAGTATTTT. This gives the protein CSVEFVYEATDTQYF.

V gene TRBV28 combines with J gene TRBJ1-1, with D unresolved. The V end was cut by 2 bases, the J end by 5 bases, with 12 bases between. The CDR3 spans 14 residues. CDR1 is MDHEN, CDR2 SYDVKM, per germline. The DNA for the CDR3 is TGTGCCAGCAGTTTAAGTGTTGTGCGGACTGAAGCTTTCTTT. As protein: CASSLSVVRTEAFF.

This clone appeared a few times. The chain has TRBV28 and TRBJ2-3, with 8 positions matching TRBD1. This CDR3 is built from 16 residues. In germline, CDR1 is MDHEN, CDR2 SYDVKM. J was trimmed by 2 bases and V by 2 bases; bases with no gene match: 6. CDR3: CASSLIGTGATDTQYF. CDR3 bases: TGTGCCAGCAGTTTAATCGGGACAGGAGCCACAGATACGCAGTATTTT.

V is TRBV3-1 (or the pseudogene TRBV3-2) and J is TRBJ1-1; TRBD1 might be the D (6 bases). Trimming cost V 3 bases and J 11 bases, with 19 bases left between them. From germline, CDR1 is LGHDT and CDR2 YNNKEL (reference sequence). This CDR3 spans 14 amino acids. Here the CDR3 reads CASSQQTGTQPAFF. The CDR3 DNA follows: TGTGCCAGCAGCCAGCAAACAGGGACCCAGCCGGCTTTCTTT.

The CDR3 DNA reads as TGTGCCAGCAGTTGGACTAGCCGGGAGACCCAGTACTTC. It yields the protein CASSWTSRETQYF. The V call is TRBV6-5, the J call TRBJ2-5; 8 bases map to TRBD2. The V gene end was trimmed by 4 bases and the J gene end by 5 bases; junction bases not matched to a gene: 3. CDR1 and CDR2 (germline): MNHEY, SVGAGI. The CDR3 is made up of 13 amino acids.

V usage is TRBV27 and J usage is TRBJ1-6; D call uncertain. CDR1 MNHEY and CDR2 SMNVEV come from the germline V gene (reference sequence). V lost 6 bases to trimming and J lost 0 bases, with 9 bases between them. This CDR3 is built from 15 residues. CDR3 region: CASRPPSSYNSPLHF. For the CDR3, the DNA is TGTGCCAGCAGGCCCCCCAGCTCCTATAATTCACCCCTCCACTTT.

This chain joins TRBV2 and TRBJ2-6, with D maybe TRBD1 (6 bases). The germline gives CDR1 SNHLY, CDR2 FYNNEI. Trimming took off 10 bases at V and 4 bases at J, with 8 bases between the two ends. CDR3 size: 12 residues. The CDR3 DNA follows: TGTGCCACCCAGGGGGGGGCCAACGTCCTGACTTTC. It codes for CATQGGANVLTF.

This clone was seen a few times. This sequence joins TRBV18 and TRBJ1-5, with 7 bases fitting TRBD1. The CDR3 has 14 residues. CDR1 and CDR2 from the germline V gene are KGHSH and LQKENI. V lost 3 bases to trimming and J lost 4 bases; unmatched junction nucleotides: 3. The CDR3 bases are TGTGCCAGCTCACCGGGACAGTGGAATCAGCCCCAGCATTTT. Residues: CASSPGQWNQPQHF.

J is TRBJ2-3 and V is TRBV28, with 8 nucleotides matching TRBD2. This CDR3 has 20 amino acids. Germline V gene lookup returns CDR1 MDHEN and CDR2 SYDVKM. The V and J ends lost 8 bases and 0 bases, in that order; junction bases with no gene match: 22. The CDR3 DNA reads TGTGCCAGCTCCCCCCCGGGGGGGGAGACCACTTACTTTAGCACAGATACGCAGTATTTT. Translation gives CASSPPGGETTYFSTDTQYF.

The chain is built from TRBV4-1 and TRBJ1-4; D unclear. CDR3 length: 14 amino acids. Trimming left V 1 base short and J 5 bases short, with 8 bases between. Germline CDR1 MGHRA, CDR2 YSYEKL. CDR3 in amino acids: CASSQARLNEKLFF. CDR3 coding DNA: TGCGCCAGCAGCCAAGCCAGGTTGAATGAAAAACTGTTTTTT.

The chain combines TRBV28 with TRBJ1-4; 10 nucleotides agree with TRBD1. CDR3 length equals 15 residues. Germline V lookup: CDR1 MDHEN, CDR2 SYDVKM. The V gene end was trimmed by 6 bases and the J gene end by 4 bases; junction bases not matched to a gene: 5. CDR3 amino acids: CASSPGTGVNEKLFF. DNA of the CDR3: TGTGCCAGCAGCCCAGGGACAGGGGTTAATGAAAAACTGTTTTTT.

The chain is built from TRBV27 and TRBJ1-2; 11 positions agree with TRBD1. The CDR3 loop spans 14 amino acids. Germline CDR1 reads MNHEY; CDR2 reads SMNVEV (reference sequence). V lost 5 bases, J lost 6 bases, and 5 bases stayed unmatched. The CDR3 loop reads CASSTGTGGNGYTF. The CDR3 DNA sequence: TGTGCCAGCAGTACCGGGACAGGGGGAAATGGCTACACCTTC.

This rearrangement joins TRBV2 to TRBJ1-2; D is perhaps TRBD1 (6 bases). The CDR3 length is 13 residues. Germline values: CDR1 SNHLY, CDR2 FYNNEI. V was cut by 3 bases and J by 2 bases, with 7 bases left in between. For the CDR3, the DNA is TGTGCCAGCAGTGAGGGGGCAAACTATGGCTACACCTTC. The encoded protein is CASSEGANYGYTF.

A few counts support this clone. This chain uses TRBV2 with TRBJ1-3, with 8 bases aligning to TRBD1. CDR1 and CDR2 from the germline V gene are SNHLY and FYNNEI. The CDR3 is 16 amino acids. Trimming removed 5 bases from V and 6 bases from J; junction bases left unmatched: 12. The CDR3 coding sequence is TGTGCCAGCAGTACTAGATTTTGGGACAGGCAAAACACCATATATTTT. Amino acids: CASSTRFWDRQNTIYF.

The sample holds one count of this clone. This chain uses TRBV7-6 with TRBJ2-2; D remains ambiguous. The CDR3 is made up of 15 amino acids. Trimming shortened V by 5 bases and J by 4 bases, and 14 bases separated the two germline ends. Germline V gene data show CDR1 as SGHVS and CDR2 as FNYEAQ. In nucleotides, the CDR3 is TGTGCCAGCAGCGGGCAGGCGCACACCACCGGGGAGCTGTTTTTT. Translating it yields CASSGQAHTTGELFF.